The 23 T cell receptor beta chains in this list originate from one sample, sequenced in a study of blood T cells in healthy people across ages. Primed by a sample-barcoded 5' primer and a J-beta primer mix, a second PCR proceeded for about 6 to 12 cycles. TCRdb re-called the 5' RACE reads through MiXCR, storing one row per CDR3 protein. The sample lists almost 800,000 distinct CDR3 sequences; 55% to 70% were seen once. What was sequenced was blood. Receptors were obtained from a man aged 25 to 40 in good health.

This clonotype was found once. V is TRBV15 and J is TRBJ2-1; 7 bases align to TRBD2. CDR1 and CDR2 (germline): LNHNV, YYDKDF (reference sequence). The V segment lost 6 bases and the J segment 3 bases; nucleotides outside the gene matches: 5. The CDR3 has 14 amino acids. The CDR3 DNA is TGTGCCACCAGTCGGACTAGGGACTACAATGAGCAGTTCTTC. Protein: CATSRTRDYNEQFF.

The chain carries TRBV7-8 and TRBJ2-7, with TRBD2 identical over 14 bases. Germline values: CDR1 SGHVS, CDR2 FQNEAQ. The length of the CDR3 is 15 residues. With 5 bases clipped from V and 6 bases from J, the junction kept 6 bases outside the gene matches. As DNA, the CDR3 is TGTGCCAGCAGCCCGGGACTAGCGGGAGAAGGCGAGCAGTACTTC. Translation: CASSPGLAGEGEQYF.

This chain uses TRBV4-2 with TRBJ1-1; 12 bases line up with TRBD1. The germline V gene encodes CDR1 LGHNA and CDR2 YNFKEQ. The CDR3 covers 16 residues. Trimming cost V 4 bases and J 5 bases; bases outside gene matches: 8. This CDR3 reads CASSRGQGAGETEAFF. The DNA of the CDR3 is TGTGCCAGCAGCCGGGGACAGGGGGCTGGGGAGACTGAAGCTTTCTTT.

This clonotype was seen more than once but under ten times. This rearrangement joins TRBV10-3 to TRBJ2-7; perhaps TRBD1 as D (6 bases). CDR3 length: 16 residues. V was trimmed by 2 bases and J by 0 bases, leaving 14 bases between them. CDR1 is ENHRY, CDR2 SYGVKD, per germline. The CDR3 nucleotides are TGTGCCATCAGTGAGGGGCCCCAGGGGTACTCCTACGAGCAGTACTTC. Translation gives CAISEGPQGYSYEQYF.

This clonotype was seen once. This chain connects TRBV6-2 or TRBV6-3 to TRBJ2-4, with 7 bases that match TRBD2. Looked up from germline, CDR1 is MNHEY and CDR2 is SVGEGT. The junction had 15 bases not matched to a gene; V was cut back by 5 bases and J by 5 bases. The CDR3 runs to 17 residues. The CDR3 reads CASSKPRARLAQNIQYF. CDR3 sequence (DNA): TGTGCCAGCAGTAAACCCAGGGCAAGACTAGCACAAAACATTCAGTACTTC.

This clonotype was detected only a few times. A much larger clone sits a single nucleotide away, making a read error possible. The chain links TRBV5-1 to TRBJ2-5; D gene uncertain. Germline V gene sequence: CDR1 SGHRS, CDR2 YFSETQ. The ends were cut back, 3 bases at V and 11 bases at J, with 17 bases in the middle. The CDR3 sequence is 13 residues long. The DNA for the CDR3 is TGCGCCAGCAGCTACGACATCTACAATGAGCAGTACTTC. Residues: CASSYDIYNEQYF.

This chain connects TRBV4-3 to TRBJ2-1, with 14 bases matching TRBD2. Germline V lookup: CDR1 LGHNA, CDR2 YSLEER. The CDR3 has 19 amino acids. Trimming took 0 bases from V and 6 from J; bases not matched to a gene: 10. The CDR3: CASSQDLNRGTSGSNEQFF. CDR3 DNA sequence: TGCGCCAGCAGCCAAGACCTTAATCGAGGGACTAGCGGGAGCAATGAGCAGTTCTTC.

The genes are TRBV20-1 and TRBJ2-4; TRBD2 matches at 10 bases. Near its end, the DNA agrees better with TRBJ2-7, so the J call may be wrong. The CDR3 is 15 residues long. CDR1 and CDR2 (germline): DFQATT, SNEGSKA (reference sequence). This CDR3 reads CSAKRAVAGGYEQYF. CDR3 nucleotide sequence: TGCAGTGCTAAAAGGGCCGTAGCGGGGGGCTACGAGCAGTACTTC.

This clonotype occurred once. The chain links TRBV6-2 or TRBV6-3 to TRBJ2-7, with D tentatively TRBD2 (6 bases). This CDR3 contains 18 residues. V lost 6 bases and J lost 5, with 29 bases in between. Germline values: CDR1 MNHEY, CDR2 SVGEGT. CDR3 amino acids: CASRAMAGRSLGRDEQYF. CDR3 nucleotide sequence: TGTGCCAGCAGGGCCATGGCGGGACGGTCCCTTGGCAGGGACGAGCAGTACTTC.

This clonotype turned up a few times. The V and J genes are TRBV24-1 and TRBJ2-7; 9 nucleotides line up with TRBD2. After removal of 0 bases from V and 0 bases from J, the junction contained 8 bases not matched to a gene. This CDR3 is built from 18 residues. CDR1 is KGHDR, CDR2 SFDVKD, per germline. CDR3 DNA sequence: TGTGCCACCAGTGATTTGTGGTTTGTAGCGGGGGACTCCTACGAGCAGTACTTC. It encodes CATSDLWFVAGDSYEQYF.

V and J are TRBV9 and TRBJ1-5; D remains unclear. Per the germline V gene, CDR1 is SGDLS and CDR2 is YYNGEE. This CDR3 contains 14 residues. The V end lost 0 bases, the J end lost 5 bases, and 9 bases lay between the germline ends. The DNA of the CDR3 is TGTGCCAGCAGCGTAGGGTCGGGTTATCAGCCCCAGCATTTT. Amino acid sequence: CASSVGSGYQPQHF.

This clonotype came up a few times. The chain combines TRBV5-1 with TRBJ2-7; 8 bases line up with TRBD2. In germline, CDR1 is SGHRS, CDR2 YFSETQ. CDR3 size: 15 residues. The V and J ends lost 2 bases and 0 bases, in that order; junction bases with no gene match: 4. CDR3 coding DNA: TGCGCCAGCAGCTTTAGCGGGACGAGCTCCTACGAGCAGTACTTC. Amino acid sequence: CASSFSGTSSYEQYF. Full variable domain (missing parts from reference TRBV5-1 and TRBJ2-7): KAGVTQTPRYLIKTRGQQVTLSCSPISGHRSVSWYQQTPGQGLQFLFEYFSETQRNKGNFPGRFSGRQFSNSRSEMNVSTLELGDSALYLCASSFSGTSSYEQYFGPGTRLTVT.

The CDR3 spells CSAQGPEALDTQYF. The CDR3 coding sequence is TGCAGTGCCCAGGGACCCGAGGCCTTAGATACGCAGTATTTT. The chain carries TRBV20-1 and TRBJ2-3; D is possibly TRBD1 or TRBD2 (5 bases each). This CDR3 is built from 14 residues. Trimming shortened V by 6 bases and J by 5 bases, and 18 bases separated the two germline ends. CDR1 is DFQATT, CDR2 SNEGSKA, per germline (reference sequence).

CDR3: CAWRRQVPSGANVLTF. The DNA of the CDR3 is TGTGCCTGGAGGCGACAGGTCCCCTCTGGGGCCAACGTCCTGACTTTC. V is TRBV30 and J is TRBJ2-6; possible D gene TRBD1, 6 bases. Trimming removed 3 bases from V and 0 bases from J, with 12 bases in between. This CDR3 region has 16 residues. Germline loops: CDR1 GTSNPN, CDR2 SVGIG (reference sequence).

This clonotype was observed once. The genes are TRBV20-1 and TRBJ2-4; D may be TRBD2 (6 bases). The CDR3 sequence is 17 residues long. Germline-derived CDR1 and CDR2 are DFQATT and SNEGSKA (reference sequence). Trimming took 0 bases from V and 8 from J, leaving 23 bases between them. The CDR3 DNA follows: TGCAGTGCTAGAGAGCGGACTAAACCCAGGTCAACGGACATTCAGTACTTC. Encoded protein: CSARERTKPRSTDIQYF.

This clonotype was detected only a few times. The chain recombines TRBV29-1 with TRBJ2-5; no reliable D call. V was trimmed by 4 bases and J by 2 bases, leaving 8 bases between them. The V gene's germline CDR1 is SQVTM and CDR2 ANQGSEA. The CDR3 runs to 12 residues. As DNA, the CDR3 is TGCAGCGTTGTAGTGTTACAAGAGACCCAGTACTTC. Amino acids: CSVVVLQETQYF.

As DNA, the CDR3 is TGCGCCAGCAGGTCAGGGACCGAGCAGTACTTC. Its protein is CASRSGTEQYF. The chain combines TRBV5-1 with TRBJ2-4; D possibly uses TRBD1 or TRBD2 (5 bases each). Near its end, the DNA agrees better with TRBJ2-7, so the J call may be wrong. The CDR3 is 11 amino acids. Per germline, CDR1 SGHRS and CDR2 YFSETQ.

The rearrangement uses TRBV7-2 and TRBJ2-7, with 11 bases that match TRBD2. With V trimmed by 6 bases and J by 7 bases, 5 bases remained unmatched. Germline V gene data show CDR1 as SGHTA and CDR2 as FQGNSA. CDR3 length: 13 amino acids. The CDR3 region has the DNA TGTGCCAGCAGGTTGACTAGCGGGACGGAGCAGTACTTC. Its translation is CASRLTSGTEQYF.

V is TRBV29-1 and J is TRBJ2-3; TRBD2 agrees at 10 bases. Germline V lookup: CDR1 SQVTM, CDR2 ANQGSEA. V lost 6 bases to trimming and J lost 4 bases; unmatched junction nucleotides: 7. The CDR3 length is 14 residues. The CDR3 is CSVITGTSADTQYF. The CDR3 DNA follows: TGCAGCGTCATAACCGGGACTAGCGCAGATACGCAGTATTTT.

This rearrangement joins TRBV18 to TRBJ2-1; D is unresolved. Trimming cost V 0 bases and J 0 bases, with 9 bases left between them. Germline V gene sequence: CDR1 KGHSH, CDR2 LQKENI. The CDR3 is 16 amino acids. The CDR3, as DNA: TGTGCCAGCTCACCACCTCGGCAGAGCTCCTACAATGAGCAGTTCTTC. Translation: CASSPPRQSSYNEQFF.

V usage is TRBV29-1 and J usage is TRBJ1-4; TRBD1 matches 7 bases. The V segment lost 6 bases and the J segment 7 bases; nucleotides outside the gene matches: 11. The CDR3 has 14 amino acids. Germline V gives CDR1 SQVTM, CDR2 ANQGSEA. In DNA form, the CDR3 reads TGCAGCGTGGCTACAGGGGAGTTTGGTGAAAAACTGTTTTTT. It yields the protein CSVATGEFGEKLFF. The full variable domain, with the rest looked up from reference TRBV29-1 and TRBJ1-4, is SAVISQKPSRDICQRGTSLTIQCQVDSQVTMMFWYRQQPGQSLTLIATANQGSEATYESGFVIDKFPISRPNLTFSTLTVSNMSPEDSSIYLCSVATGEFGEKLFFGSGTQLSVL.

This clonotype was counted a few times. The J gene is TRBJ2-5, the V gene TRBV20-1; a weak D match, TRBD1 (5 bases). This CDR3 has 14 amino acids. The V gene lost 4 bases and the J gene lost 1 base, with 13 bases spanning the gap. Germline assignment: CDR1 DFQATT and CDR2 SNEGSKA (reference sequence). The CDR3 region has the DNA TGCAGTGCTATACGTTCAGGGATCCAAGAGACCCAGTACTTC. Amino acids: CSAIRSGIQETQYF.

This chain uses TRBV11-2 with TRBJ1-2; D gene ambiguous. Between the trimmed V and J ends, which lost 3 bases and 6 bases, there was a span of 14 bases. CDR1 is SGHAT and CDR2 is FQNNGV in the germline V gene. This CDR3 has 14 amino acids. CDR3 residues: CASSFERVAHGYTF. The CDR3 DNA sequence: TGTGCCAGCAGCTTTGAGAGGGTAGCGCATGGCTACACCTTC.